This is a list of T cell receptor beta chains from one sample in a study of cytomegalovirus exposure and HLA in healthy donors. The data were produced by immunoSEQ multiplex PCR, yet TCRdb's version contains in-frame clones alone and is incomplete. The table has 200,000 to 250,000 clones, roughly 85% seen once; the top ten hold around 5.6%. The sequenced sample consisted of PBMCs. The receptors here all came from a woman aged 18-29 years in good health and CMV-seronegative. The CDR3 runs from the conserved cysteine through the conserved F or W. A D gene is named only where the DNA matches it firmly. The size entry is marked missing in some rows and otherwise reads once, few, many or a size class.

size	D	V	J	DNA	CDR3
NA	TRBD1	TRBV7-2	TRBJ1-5	TGTGCCAGCAGCCTGGGACAGGTCAATCAGCCCCAGCATTTT	CASSLGQVNQPQHF
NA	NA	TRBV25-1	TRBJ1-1	TGTGCCAGCAGCCCCAACAAGCTTAACACTGAAGCTTTCTTT	CASSPNKLNTEAFF
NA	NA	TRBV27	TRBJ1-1	TGTGCCAGCAGTCGGTCAGGGGCGAACACTGAAGCTTTCTTT	CASSRSGANTEAFF
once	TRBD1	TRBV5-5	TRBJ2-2	TGTGCCAGCAGCTGGGACAGGGGAACGGGGGAGCTGTTTTTT	CASSWDRGTGELFF
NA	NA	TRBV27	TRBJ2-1	TGTGCCAGCAGTACCGGGACTGGCTACAATGAGCAGTTCTTC	CASSTGTGYNEQFF
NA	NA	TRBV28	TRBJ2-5	TGTGCCAGCAGTTTGTCGCTCCCCCTTGGGCAAGAGACCCAGTACTTC	CASSLSLPLGQETQYF
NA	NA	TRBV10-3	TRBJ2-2	TGTGCCATCAGTGAGTCTGTAGGCGGCGGGGAGCTGTTTTTT	CAISESVGGGELFF
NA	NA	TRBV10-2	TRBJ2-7	TGCGCCAGCAGTGACCCAGGGCGCGAGCAGTACTTC	CASSDPGREQYF
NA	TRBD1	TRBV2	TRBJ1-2	TGTGCCAGCAGTGGGCCACCGGGACAGGGGGACTATGGCTACACCTTC	CASSGPPGQGDYGYTF
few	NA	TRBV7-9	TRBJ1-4	TGTGCCAGCAGCTTAGCAGTCGCTAGGGGAGAAAAACTGTTTTTT	CASSLAVARGEKLFF
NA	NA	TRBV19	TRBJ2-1	TGTGCCAGTAGTATCGGCAGGGCGCAGCAGTTCTTC	CASSIGRAQQFF
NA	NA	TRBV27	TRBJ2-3	TGTGCCACCAGGGACTCCGGATTGGGCACAGATACGCAGTATTTT	CATRDSGLGTDTQYF
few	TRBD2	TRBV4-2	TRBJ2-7	TGTGCCAGCAGCCTTGACAGAGCGGGGGGTGGCGAGCAGTACTTC	CASSLDRAGGGEQYF
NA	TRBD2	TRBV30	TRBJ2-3	TGTGCCTGGATTCCGGGACTAGCGAAAGATACGCAGTATTTT	CAWIPGLAKDTQYF
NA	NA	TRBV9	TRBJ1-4	TGTGCCAGCAGCGTAGGGGGGACGGCTAATGAAAAACTGTTTTTT	CASSVGGTANEKLFF